This T cell receptor beta chain was identified during a study of identical twins. Study-wide results and limits: These conclusions were based on statistical analysis (cross-sectional, not following the same donors). Twin-shared out-of-frame alpha sequences showed excess low generation probability. Twins showed weaker excess sharing in their beta out-of-frame sequences. Memory repertoires lacked the insertion deficit that abundant cord blood beta clonotypes showed.

In TCRdb, the 5' RACE reads were re-called with MiXCR into one record per CDR3 protein. The profile shows 1.5 million or so distinct CDR3 sequences, less than 40% of them singletons. Regarding this clonotype: Its antigen remains unidentified.

This CDR3 comprises 16 residues. With V trimmed by 6 bases and J by 0 bases, 10 bases remained unmatched. Germline V gene sequence: CDR1 MDHEN, CDR2 SYDVKM. This clonotype originated in a newborn girl in good health. Sequenced material: cord blood. V gene TRBV28 combines with J gene TRBJ1-1, with 7 bases matching TRBD1. CDR3 in DNA: TGTGCCAGCAGCCCTATGACAGGGCGCATGAACACTGAAGCTTTCTTT. Translating it yields CASSPMTGRMNTEAFF.